Below are 23 T cell receptor beta chains sequenced from a single sample in a study of T cell repertoires in ileal Crohn's disease. TCRdb keeps only in-frame clones here, not all; method: immunoSEQ multiplex PCR. The profile shows around 8,200 clones, over 70% of them singletons. Material for sequencing was ileal tissue. The source is an adult with Crohn's disease.

This chain joins TRBV5-5 and TRBJ2-7; D unresolved. The V end was cut by 0 bases, the J end by 0 bases, with 13 bases between. There are 16 residues in the CDR3. The germline V gene has CDR1 SGHKS and CDR2 YYEKEE (reference sequence). The CDR3 region is CASSLGVGLSSYEQYF. The CDR3 coding sequence is TGTGCCAGCAGCTTGGGGGTGGGCTTAAGCTCCTACGAGCAGTACTTC.

This rearrangement joins TRBV6-4 to TRBJ1-6, with a possible D match to TRBD1 (5 bases). V was shortened by 3 bases and J by 7 bases, with 10 bases between the two germline ends. There are 14 residues in the CDR3. Germline CDR1 reads MRHNA; CDR2 reads SNTAGT. CDR3 region: CASSEYSGNSPLHF. CDR3 nucleotide sequence: TGTGCCAGCAGTGAATATTCAGGGAATTCACCCCTCCACTTT.

The chain is built from TRBV7-2 and TRBJ1-2; TRBD1 might be the D (6 bases). Per the germline V gene, CDR1 is SGHTA and CDR2 is FQGNSA. The V gene lost 2 bases and the J gene lost 4 bases, with 11 bases spanning the gap. The CDR3 is made up of 14 amino acids. The CDR3 region has the DNA TGTGCCAGCAGCTTAACAGGGATCATCTATGGCTACACCTTC. This gives the protein CASSLTGIIYGYTF.

This clone was detected a few times. The V and J genes are TRBV4-3 and TRBJ2-5; a possible D gene is TRBD2 (6 bases). The germline CDR1 and CDR2 sequences are LGHNA and YSLEER. V lost 3 bases, J lost 2 bases, and 22 bases lay in between. The CDR3 has 18 residues. The CDR3: CASSHLEPGSGLQETQYF. The CDR3 DNA is TGCGCCAGCAGCCACCTAGAGCCGGGGAGCGGGTTGCAAGAGACCCAGTACTTC.

The chain couples TRBV7-2 to TRBJ1-2, with D tentatively TRBD1 (5 bases). Germline V gene lookup returns CDR1 SGHTA and CDR2 FQGNSA. V was cut by 5 bases and J by 4 bases, with 14 bases left in between. The CDR3 covers 14 residues. The CDR3 DNA follows: TGTGCCAGCAGCCCTCAGACAGCAGCCTATGGCTACACCTTC. This codes for CASSPQTAAYGYTF.

This clone came up once. The chain carries TRBV4-3 and TRBJ1-2; 7 bases map to TRBD1. Trimming removed 8 bases from V and 2 bases from J; junction bases left unmatched: 11. Per the germline V gene, CDR1 is LGHNA and CDR2 is YSLEER. The CDR3 covers 15 residues. The DNA for the CDR3 is TGCGCCAGCGCAGGAGCGATGGGACAGAACTATGGCTACACCTTC. It yields the protein CASAGAMGQNYGYTF.

This chain joins TRBV2 and TRBJ1-6, with D hard to call. Germline V gives CDR1 SNHLY, CDR2 FYNNEI. Trimming removed 7 bases at V and 4 bases at J, with 8 bases between. This CDR3 comprises 13 residues. The CDR3 nucleotides read TGTGCCAGCAAAGGGAGTTATAATTCACCCCTCCACTTT. Translation: CASKGSYNSPLHF.

J is TRBJ1-2 and V is TRBV6-4; D not certain. The CDR3 has 14 residues. Trimming cost V 8 bases and J 0 bases, with 13 bases left between them. CDR1 and CDR2 from the germline V gene are MRHNA and SNTAGT. The CDR3 nucleotides are TGTGCCAGCTCTGGGCTGCAATCTAACTATGGCTACACCTTC. Residues: CASSGLQSNYGYTF.

The V gene is TRBV7-2, the J gene TRBJ2-5, with a tentative D call TRBD2 (7 bases). The V gene lost 0 bases and the J gene lost 4 bases, with 9 bases spanning the gap. CDR1 is SGHTA and CDR2 is FQGNSA in the germline V gene. The CDR3 totals 14 residues. The CDR3 here is CASSLAGGRETQYF. The CDR3 DNA reads TGTGCCAGCAGCTTAGCGGGGGGGCGAGAGACCCAGTACTTC.

This clone was counted a single time. A junction boundary mismatches the germline segment, possibly from a read error. The chain carries TRBV5-4 and TRBJ1-2, with D perhaps matching TRBD1 (5 bases). CDR1 and CDR2 (germline): SGHNT, YYREEE (reference sequence). The CDR3 consists of 17 residues. For the CDR3, the DNA is TGTGCCAGCAGCTCGGTAGCAGGCGGGGGGTACGTCTATCGCTACACCTTC. Protein product: CASSSVAGGGYVYRYTF. Combining the CDR3 with reference TRBV5-4 and TRBJ1-2 gives the whole variable domain ETGVTQSPTHLIKTRGQQVTLRCSSQSGHNTVSWYQQALGQGPQFIFQYYREEENGRGNFPPRFSGLQFPNYSSELNVNALELDDSALYLCASSSVAGGGYVYRYTFGSGTRLTVV.

The chain is built from TRBV14 and TRBJ1-1, with TRBD1 matching over 7 bases. In germline, CDR1 is SGHDN, CDR2 FVKESK. The V and J ends lost 6 bases and 1 base, in that order; junction bases with no gene match: 17. This CDR3 region has 18 residues. CDR3 region: CASSHLTGMFSGNTEAFF. CDR3 coding DNA: TGTGCCAGCAGTCACCTGACAGGGATGTTTTCTGGGAACACTGAAGCTTTCTTT. Variable domain in full (rest from reference TRBV14 and TRBJ1-1): EAGVTQFPSHSVIEKGQTVTLRCDPISGHDNLYWYRRVMGKEIKFLLHFVKESKQDESGMPNNRFLAERTGGTYSTLKVQPAELEDSGVYFCASSHLTGMFSGNTEAFFGQGTRLTVV.

This clone was detected only a few times. The CDR3 reads CASSYSPGAYEQYF. CDR3 sequence (DNA): TGTGCCAGCAGTTACTCGCCGGGGGCCTACGAGCAGTACTTC. The gene calls are TRBV6-6 and TRBJ2-7, with D maybe TRBD2 (6 bases). V shed 0 bases and J shed 2 bases, with 8 bases lying between them. This CDR3 spans 14 amino acids. The germline CDR1 and CDR2 sequences are MNHNY and SVGAGI (reference sequence).

J is TRBJ2-7 and V is TRBV5-4; D perhaps matches TRBD1 (6 bases). CDR3 length: 14 residues. CDR1 and CDR2 from the germline V gene are SGHNT and YYREEE (reference sequence). Trimming pared 4 bases from V and 3 bases from J, leaving 14 bases between. Here the CDR3 reads CASSVPTGNYEQYF. CDR3 nucleotides: TGTGCCAGCAGCGTACCCACAGGGAACTACGAGCAGTACTTC.

V usage is TRBV23-1 and J usage is TRBJ2-1; 8 nucleotides line up with TRBD2. TRBV23-1 is an ORF, and what it does is uncertain. There are 16 residues in the CDR3. V shed 9 bases and J 7 bases; nucleotides not matched to a gene: 17. The CDR3 loop reads CARGRGDWRKWNEQFF. CDR3 nucleotide sequence: TGCGCCAGGGGGCGGGGGGACTGGCGGAAATGGAATGAGCAGTTCTTC.

This chain connects TRBV19 to TRBJ1-1; 11 nucleotides match TRBD1. The CDR3 consists of 14 residues. Germline loops: CDR1 LNHDA, CDR2 SQIVND (reference sequence). V was clipped by 7 bases and J by 5 bases; unmatched bases: 6. CDR3: CASNKDRGLTEAFF. The DNA for the CDR3 is TGTGCCAGTAACAAGGACAGGGGGCTTACTGAAGCTTTCTTT.

The chain links TRBV4-1 to TRBJ2-1, with TRBD2 matching 13 bases. From germline, CDR1 is MGHRA and CDR2 YSYEKL. Trimming at V came to 3 bases and at J to 11 bases, leaving 7 bases not matched to a gene. There are 15 residues in the CDR3. Here the CDR3 DNA reads TGCGCCAGCAGCCACTCGACTAGCGGGGGGCCGAAGCAGTTCTTC. Residues: CASSHSTSGGPKQFF.

This chain connects TRBV11-2 to TRBJ2-7, with unresolved D. This CDR3 contains 14 residues. V was shortened by 4 bases and J by 10 bases, with 20 bases between the two germline ends. Germline CDR1 is SGHAT and CDR2 is FQNNGV. CDR3 residues: CASSSVQATPYQYF. The CDR3, as DNA: TGTGCCAGCAGCTCTGTTCAGGCGACGCCGTATCAGTACTTC.

The rearrangement uses TRBV5-1 and TRBJ1-1, with TRBD1 as a possible D gene (6 bases). The CDR3 spans 15 residues. The germline V and J ends were trimmed by 4 bases and 1 base, with 14 bases remaining between them. CDR1 is SGHRS, CDR2 YFSETQ, per germline. The CDR3 DNA is TGCGCCAGCAGCAACTACGGGACACCGAACACTGAAGCTTTCTTT. Translated: CASSNYGTPNTEAFF.

The chain combines TRBV12-2 with TRBJ1-2; the table assigns TRBD1, which was not confirmed against the DNA. TRBV12-2 is tagged as a pseudogene. This CDR3 has 17 amino acids. CDR3 in amino acids: CASRLALRGRSDYGYTF. The CDR3, as DNA: TGTGCAAGTCGCTTAGCTCTGAGGGGGCGCTCAGACTATGGCTACACCTTC.

This sequence joins TRBV5-4 and TRBJ2-1; 10 nucleotides match TRBD1. V was pared by 4 bases and J by 8 bases, with 12 bases of the junction left unmatched. The CDR3 has 16 amino acids. Germline-derived CDR1 and CDR2 are SGHNT and YYREEE (reference sequence). The CDR3 DNA reads as TGTGCCAGCAGCCATCTCCGGGACAGGGGAAACTATGAGCAGTTCTTC. It yields the protein CASSHLRDRGNYEQFF.

The V and J genes are TRBV28 and TRBJ1-1, with D tentatively TRBD1 (6 bases). This CDR3 spans 15 amino acids. The V gene's germline CDR1 is MDHEN and CDR2 SYDVKM. Trimming removed 0 bases from V and 1 base from J, with 9 bases in between. Here the CDR3 reads CASSLWKDRNTEAFF. CDR3 DNA: TGTGCCAGCAGTTTATGGAAGGACAGGAACACTGAAGCTTTCTTT.

V usage is TRBV6-1 and J usage is TRBJ1-2; the match to TRBD1 covers 9 bases. Germline V CDR1 and CDR2: MNHNS, SASEGT. CDR3 size: 14 residues. The V gene end was trimmed by 2 bases and the J gene end by 8 bases; junction bases not matched to a gene: 6. This chain's CDR3 is CASSETGGREGYTF. DNA for the CDR3: TGTGCCAGCAGTGAAACAGGGGGCCGGGAGGGCTACACCTTC.

The chain couples TRBV7-8 to TRBJ2-7; possible D gene TRBD2, 7 bases. The length of the CDR3 is 14 residues. The V end lost 0 bases, the J end lost 2 bases, and 8 bases lay between the germline ends. The germline V gene has CDR1 SGHVS and CDR2 FQNEAQ. The CDR3 loop reads CASSLARGPYEQYF. Here the CDR3 DNA reads TGTGCCAGCAGCTTAGCGCGGGGGCCCTACGAGCAGTACTTC.